The text below deals with one T cell receptor (beta chain). The entry originates in a study of shared T cell receptors in the human thymus. The protocol was immunoSEQ multiplex PCR, while the TCRdb copy is restricted to in-frame clones and leaves out a portion. The sample includes more than 550,000 clones, about 90% of them seen just once. The sample was also linked to a second study, of human thymus T cells. That source reports: The thymus was resected at corrective cardiac surgery. It looked as if thymic and blood repertoires used V and J genes in a biased way.

The sequencing input was thymocytes. The sequence derives from a boy in the first two years of life with a congenital heart defect.

CDR3 in amino acids: CASSLWDRENTGELFF. The CDR3, as DNA: TGTGCCAGTAGTCTGTGGGACAGGGAGAACACCGGGGAGCTGTTTTTT. V gene TRBV19 combines with J gene TRBJ2-2; 9 bases agree with TRBD1. There are 16 residues in the CDR3. Trimming at V came to 5 bases and at J to 1 base, leaving 5 bases not matched to a gene. The germline CDR1 and CDR2 sequences are LNHDA and SQIVND (reference sequence).